The 29 T cell receptor beta chains reported below all come from one sample, sequenced in a study of cytomegalovirus exposure and HLA in healthy donors. The study ran its PCR with 60 Vbeta and 13 Jbeta primers. Repertoires were generated with immunoSEQ multiplex PCR, while TCRdb's copy carries only in-frame clones and drops some. The data hold over 150,000 clones, with roughly four fifths observed a single time. The specimen was PBMCs. The source is a man in his fifties in good health and CMV-seropositive.

With respect to this clone: The junction does not match germline at one end; this may be a read error. The chain recombines TRBV9 with TRBJ2-1; 8 positions agree with TRBD1. The germline V gene has CDR1 SGDLS and CDR2 YYNGEE. The CDR3 covers 15 residues. The CDR3 region is CASSPWTGTYNEQLF. CDR3 coding DNA: TGTGCCAGCAGCCCATGGACAGGGACTTACAATGAGCAGCTCTTC.

V is TRBV4-2 and J is TRBJ1-1, with 10 bases aligning to TRBD1. The CDR3 sequence is 15 residues long. Looked up from germline, CDR1 is LGHNA and CDR2 is YNFKEQ. V was clipped by 4 bases and J by 1 base; unmatched bases: 3. The chain's CDR3 is CASSRRQGANTEAFF. The CDR3 nucleotides read TGTGCCAGCAGCCGAAGACAGGGGGCGAACACTGAAGCTTTCTTT.

This clone was seen a single time. The rearrangement links TRBV7-2 to TRBJ2-7, with TRBD1 matching over 7 bases. Germline V lookup: CDR1 SGHTA, CDR2 FQGNSA. V dropped 5 bases and J dropped 3; count of bases not matched to a gene: 10. This CDR3 is built from 15 residues. The chain's CDR3 is CASSPSTGKGYEQYF. The DNA of the CDR3 is TGTGCCAGCAGCCCATCGACAGGGAAAGGCTACGAGCAGTACTTC.

This sequence joins TRBV18 and TRBJ1-5; D gene uncertain. CDR1 and CDR2 (germline): KGHSH, LQKENI. CDR3 length equals 15 residues. The V gene lost 6 bases and the J gene lost 0 bases, with 12 bases spanning the gap. This chain's CDR3 is CASSRGRDSNQPQHF. CDR3 DNA: TGTGCCAGCTCCCGCGGGAGAGATAGCAATCAGCCCCAGCATTTT.

V gene TRBV5-1 combines with J gene TRBJ1-2; a weak D match, TRBD1 (5 bases). The CDR3 covers 13 residues. Per germline, CDR1 SGHRS and CDR2 YFSETQ. V lost 0 bases, J lost 7 bases, and 10 bases lay in between. Here the CDR3 reads CASSLETALGYTF. The CDR3 DNA reads as TGCGCCAGCAGCTTGGAGACAGCTCTTGGCTACACCTTC.

The V gene is TRBV20-1, the J gene TRBJ2-7, with a possible D match to TRBD1 (5 bases). V gave up 6 bases and J gave up 4 bases, with 10 bases separating them. The CDR3 length is 11 residues. The germline CDR1 and CDR2 sequences are DFQATT and SNEGSKA (reference sequence). The DNA of the CDR3 is TGCAGTGCAAGACAGATATACGAGCAGTACTTC. It translates to CSARQIYEQYF.

This chain connects TRBV2 to TRBJ1-1; D gene unclear. The V end lost 10 bases, the J end lost 1 base, and 13 bases lay between the germline ends. Germline V gene sequence: CDR1 SNHLY, CDR2 FYNNEI. The CDR3 consists of 13 residues. The CDR3: CATYSGRNTEAFF. The DNA of the CDR3 is TGTGCCACCTACTCCGGGAGGAACACTGAAGCTTTCTTT.

V and J are TRBV4-2 and TRBJ2-3; D is perhaps TRBD2 (5 bases). This CDR3 contains 18 residues. V was trimmed by 4 bases and J by 5 bases, leaving 25 bases between them. The germline gives CDR1 LGHNA, CDR2 YNFKEQ. CDR3 protein: CASSLKWSERAVIDTQYF. The CDR3 nucleotides read TGTGCCAGCAGCCTCAAGTGGAGCGAGAGGGCCGTAATAGATACGCAGTATTTT.

V and J are TRBV11-2 and TRBJ2-7; 7 positions match TRBD1. The CDR3 totals 17 residues. The trim removed 1 base at V and 2 bases at J, leaving 11 bases unmatched. CDR1 is SGHAT and CDR2 is FQNNGV in the germline V gene. The CDR3 loop is CASSLAPTGVPTYEQYF. The CDR3 DNA reads TGTGCCAGCAGCTTAGCTCCTACAGGGGTCCCCACCTACGAGCAGTACTTC. Based on the CDR3 plus reference TRBV11-2 and TRBJ2-7, the full variable domain is EAGVAQSPRYKIIEKRQSVAFWCNPISGHATLYWYQQILGQGPKLLIQFQNNGVVDDSQLPKDRFSAERLKGVDSTLKIQPAKLEDSAVYLCASSLAPTGVPTYEQYFGPGTRLTVT.

The chain combines TRBV2 with TRBJ2-1, with 11 bases that match TRBD2. Trimming took 6 bases from V and 6 from J; bases not matched to a gene: 7. Germline CDR1 SNHLY, CDR2 FYNNEI. This CDR3 comprises 15 residues. CDR3 in amino acids: CASSKGGLAANEQFF. The CDR3 DNA follows: TGTGCCAGCAGCAAAGGGGGACTAGCGGCCAATGAGCAGTTCTTC.

V gene TRBV4-3 combines with J gene TRBJ1-1, with a tentative D call TRBD1 (5 bases). The CDR3 length is 16 residues. Germline V gene data show CDR1 as LGHNA and CDR2 as YSLEER. The V end was cut by 0 bases, the J end by 3 bases, with 14 bases between. CDR3 nucleotide sequence: TGCGCCAGCAGCCAAGAGGCAGGGAAGGCGTACACTGAAGCTTTCTTT. Encoded protein: CASSQEAGKAYTEAFF.

The chain has TRBV7-9 and TRBJ2-1; D is unclear. Trimming cost V 6 bases and J 7 bases, with 13 bases left between them. Germline CDR1 reads SEHNR; CDR2 reads FQNEAQ (reference sequence). The CDR3 is 13 amino acids. CDR3 residues: CASSKVEENEQFF. CDR3 DNA sequence: TGTGCCAGCAGTAAAGTCGAGGAGAATGAGCAGTTCTTC.

The J gene is TRBJ2-7, the V gene TRBV5-6, with TRBD2 as a possible D gene (6 bases). Trimming cost V 4 bases and J 3 bases, with 11 bases left between them. The CDR3 extends over 13 amino acids. The germline V gene encodes CDR1 SGHDT and CDR2 YYEEEE. The CDR3 bases are TGTGCCAGCAGCCCCACGGAGGGCTACGAGCAGTACTTC. Translating it yields CASSPTEGYEQYF.

CDR3 region: CASRYLETQYF. The CDR3, as DNA: TGTGCCAGCAGATATTTAGAGACCCAGTACTTC. The rearrangement uses TRBV6-5 and TRBJ2-5, with D hard to call. Germline CDR1 reads MNHEY; CDR2 reads SVGAGI. Trimming took 6 bases from V and 4 from J, leaving 6 bases between them. There are 11 residues in the CDR3.

In the case of this clone: Other nucleotide sequences in the sample specify the same CDR3. The chain links TRBV15 to TRBJ2-3; D perhaps matches TRBD2 (5 bases). The CDR3 runs 15 residues. Germline V lookup: CDR1 LNHNV, CDR2 YYDKDF (reference sequence). V lost 0 bases and J 6 bases, leaving 13 bases between the germline ends. As DNA, the CDR3 is TGTGCCACCAGCAGAGATAGGAGCGGAGCGGATACGCAGTATTTT. Protein product: CATSRDRSGADTQYF.

V is TRBV2 and J is TRBJ2-7, with D tentatively TRBD1 (6 bases). This CDR3 spans 12 amino acids. Per germline, CDR1 SNHLY and CDR2 FYNNEI. Trimming cost V 11 bases and J 5 bases, with 16 bases left between them. This CDR3 reads CAGHRELDEQYF. The CDR3 DNA reads TGTGCCGGACACAGGGAGCTGGACGAGCAGTACTTC.

The CDR3 coding sequence is TGTGCCAGCAGCGCCGCCGGGACAGGGAGGGATCATGGCTACACCTTC. It translates to CASSAAGTGRDHGYTF. The chain links TRBV9 to TRBJ1-2; the match to TRBD1 covers 9 bases. J lost 6 bases, V lost 3 bases, and 12 bases had no gene match. CDR3 length: 16 amino acids. Germline V lookup: CDR1 SGDLS, CDR2 YYNGEE.

Worth noting for this clone: Mismatch with germline at one junction end may stem from a read error. In DNA, the CDR3 is TGTGCTAGTGGGCCCTCCGGGACAAACTCTGGCTACACCTTC. As protein: CASGPSGTNSGYTF. The chain uses TRBV12-5 and TRBJ1-2; tentatively, D is TRBD1 (6 bases). This CDR3 spans 14 amino acids. Germline V gene sequence: CDR1 LGHNT, CDR2 FRNRAP. The whole variable domain, filled in from reference TRBV12-5 and TRBJ1-2, reads DARVTQTPRHKVTEMGQEVTMRCQPILGHNTVFWYRQTMMQGLELLAYFRNRAPLDDSGMPKDRFSAEMPDATLATLKIQPSEPRDSAVYFCASGPSGTNSGYTFGSGTRLTVV.

The chain recombines TRBV19 with TRBJ2-5; TRBD2 matches 8 bases. Germline loops: CDR1 LNHDA, CDR2 SQIVND (reference sequence). V was pared by 6 bases and J by 5 bases, with 11 bases of the junction left unmatched. The CDR3 has 15 amino acids. This CDR3 reads CASRPSAGVVETQYF. The CDR3 coding sequence is TGTGCCAGTAGGCCTTCAGCGGGAGTTGTGGAGACCCAGTACTTC.

The chain combines TRBV11-3 with TRBJ2-1; D is perhaps TRBD1 (5 bases). Germline V gives CDR1 SGHNT, CDR2 YENEEA. Trimming removed 5 bases at V and 4 bases at J, with 9 bases between. The CDR3 is made up of 13 amino acids. CDR3 nucleotides: TGTGCCAGCAGCCTTCCAGGGTACAATGAGCAGTTCTTC. This codes for CASSLPGYNEQFF.

CDR3 protein: CASRGLGGGTQYF. DNA for the CDR3: TGTGCCAGCAGAGGACTAGGGGGGGGGACCCAGTACTTC. The chain couples TRBV11-2 to TRBJ2-5, with D possibly TRBD2 on 7 matching bases. V was trimmed by 6 bases and J by 7 bases, leaving 15 bases between them. This CDR3 comprises 13 residues. Germline V CDR1 and CDR2: SGHAT, FQNNGV.

The V gene is TRBV2, the J gene TRBJ1-1; 8 positions agree with TRBD1. The CDR3 is made up of 13 amino acids. In germline, CDR1 is SNHLY, CDR2 FYNNEI. Trimming took 8 bases from V and 1 from J; bases not matched to a gene: 3. In nucleotides, the CDR3 is TGTGCCAGCGGCAGGGGGCCGAACACTGAAGCTTTCTTT. Protein sequence: CASGRGPNTEAFF.

The chain couples TRBV28 to TRBJ2-7, with TRBD1 matching over 8 bases. Germline trimming cut 8 bases from V and 1 base from J; bases unmatched to any gene: 10. This CDR3 is built from 15 residues. Germline V gene lookup returns CDR1 MDHEN and CDR2 SYDVKM. The CDR3 bases are TGTGCCAGCGGCACACCCGGGACAGGATCCTACGAGCAGTACTTC. Its translation is CASGTPGTGSYEQYF.

The genes are TRBV27 and TRBJ2-1; D gene ambiguous. Germline V gene data show CDR1 as MNHEY and CDR2 as SMNVEV (reference sequence). Trimming removed 3 bases from V and 2 bases from J, with 14 bases in between. The CDR3 consists of 16 residues. CDR3 sequence: CASSLTPLAAYNEQFF. The CDR3 DNA sequence: TGTGCCAGCAGTTTGACGCCACTGGCGGCCTACAATGAGCAGTTCTTC.

This clone was seen only once. This chain joins TRBV30 and TRBJ2-7, with D possibly being TRBD2 (6 bases). The CDR3 contains 15 residues. Germline-derived CDR1 and CDR2 are GTSNPN and SVGIG (reference sequence). Between the trimmed V and J ends, which lost 6 bases and 0 bases, there was a span of 18 bases. CDR3 protein: CACQDGTFSSYEQYF. In nucleotides, the CDR3 is TGTGCCTGCCAAGATGGGACTTTTAGCTCCTACGAGCAGTACTTC.

The chain employs TRBV7-8 and TRBJ1-1; 7 bases line up with TRBD1. Germline CDR1 and CDR2: SGHVS and FQNEAQ. The length of the CDR3 is 15 residues. The V segment lost 5 bases and the J segment 4 bases; nucleotides outside the gene matches: 10. In nucleotides, the CDR3 is TGTGCCAGCAGCCCCTACAGGGGAGGTGTCACTGAAGCTTTCTTT. Residues: CASSPYRGGVTEAFF.

The rearrangement links TRBV19 to TRBJ2-1, with D perhaps TRBD2 (6 bases). The CDR3 is made up of 15 amino acids. Germline CDR1 is LNHDA and CDR2 is SQIVND (reference sequence). V was cut by 3 bases and J by 6 bases, with 15 bases left in between. The CDR3 here is CASSMVSGFGNEQFF. Here the CDR3 DNA reads TGTGCCAGTAGTATGGTTAGCGGATTCGGCAATGAGCAGTTCTTC.

V is TRBV30 and J is TRBJ2-7, with TRBD1 identical over 8 bases. The CDR3 runs to 13 residues. Germline CDR1 is GTSNPN and CDR2 is SVGIG (reference sequence). Trimming removed 2 bases from V and 12 bases from J; junction bases left unmatched: 12. The CDR3 DNA sequence: TGTGCCTGGAGTTCCGGGACAGGCCAGAATCGGTACTTC. Encoded protein: CAWSSGTGQNRYF.

The chain carries TRBV18 and TRBJ1-5; possible D gene TRBD1, 5 bases. Germline V gene lookup returns CDR1 KGHSH and CDR2 LQKENI. This CDR3 comprises 15 residues. The germline V and J ends were trimmed by 4 bases and 6 bases, with 16 bases remaining between them. CDR3 region: CASSLNRGSGQPQHF. Here the CDR3 DNA reads TGTGCCAGCTCACTTAACCGGGGGTCGGGTCAGCCCCAGCATTTT.